This TCR beta chain was obtained from a study of shared clonotypes between healthy human individuals. The CDR3 loop spans 14 amino acids. V gave up 2 bases and J gave up 10 bases, with 13 bases separating them. The germline V gene has CDR1 SGHTS and CDR2 YDEGEE. Only Caucasian adults living in Nashville, Tennessee served as donors. Points from the study as a whole: Naive subsets typically showed greater estimated richness than memory subsets.

Generated by immunoSEQ multiplex PCR, the TCRdb table keeps only in-frame clones and is missing some. Found here are approximately 400,000 clones, just over 95% of them singletons; the top ten hold 0.25% to 0.35%. As concerns this clone: Its target is unknown.

The sequence came from a man between 25 and 39 years old in good health. The sequenced material came from memory CD8+ T cells sorted from blood. The subset here: CD45RO+ cells pooled with CCR7-negative TemRA cells. The chain couples TRBV5-8 to TRBJ1-6; a weak D match, TRBD1 (6 bases). CDR3 in amino acids: CASSFRGGVSPLHF. CDR3 nucleotide sequence: TGTGCCAGCAGCTTCAGGGGTGGAGTGTCACCCCTCCACTTT.